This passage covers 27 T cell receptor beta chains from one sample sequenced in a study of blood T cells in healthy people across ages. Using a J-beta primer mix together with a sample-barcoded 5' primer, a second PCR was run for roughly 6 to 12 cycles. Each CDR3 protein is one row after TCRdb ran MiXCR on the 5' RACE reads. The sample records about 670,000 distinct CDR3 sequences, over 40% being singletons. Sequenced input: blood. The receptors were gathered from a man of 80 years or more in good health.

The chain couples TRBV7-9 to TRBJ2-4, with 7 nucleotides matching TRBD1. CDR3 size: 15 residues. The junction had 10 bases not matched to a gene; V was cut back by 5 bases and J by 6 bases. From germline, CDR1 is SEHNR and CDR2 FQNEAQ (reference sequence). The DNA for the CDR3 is TGTGCCAGCAGCATCCAAACAGGGGCGGGAAACATTCAGTACTTC. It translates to CASSIQTGAGNIQYF.

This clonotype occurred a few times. The CDR3: CASSQDGFSTDTQYF. The CDR3 DNA follows: TGCGCCAGCAGCCAAGATGGATTTAGCACAGATACGCAGTATTTT. The chain couples TRBV4-1 to TRBJ2-3; no firm D call. There are 15 residues in the CDR3. Germline CDR1 MGHRA, CDR2 YSYEKL. V was pared by 0 bases and J by 0 bases, with 7 bases between.

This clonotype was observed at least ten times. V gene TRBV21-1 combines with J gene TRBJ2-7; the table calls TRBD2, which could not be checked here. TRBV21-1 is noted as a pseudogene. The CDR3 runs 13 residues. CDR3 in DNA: TGTGCCTACCCGACACCTCCTTCCTACGAGCAGTACTTC. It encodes CAYPTPPSYEQYF.

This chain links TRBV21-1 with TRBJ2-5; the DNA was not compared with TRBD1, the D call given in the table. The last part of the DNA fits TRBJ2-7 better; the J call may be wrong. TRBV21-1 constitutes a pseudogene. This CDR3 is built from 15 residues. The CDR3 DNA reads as TGTGCCAGCAGCAAAGGGACCAGGGGACCCTACGAGCAGTACTTC. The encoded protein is CASSKGTRGPYEQYF.

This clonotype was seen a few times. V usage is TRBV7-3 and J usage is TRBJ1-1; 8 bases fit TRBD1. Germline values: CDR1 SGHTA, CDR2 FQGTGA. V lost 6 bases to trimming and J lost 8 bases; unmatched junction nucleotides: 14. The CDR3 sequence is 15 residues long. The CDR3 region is CASRLYRTGLKEAFF. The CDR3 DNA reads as TGTGCCAGCAGACTCTACCGGACAGGGCTAAAAGAAGCTTTCTTT.

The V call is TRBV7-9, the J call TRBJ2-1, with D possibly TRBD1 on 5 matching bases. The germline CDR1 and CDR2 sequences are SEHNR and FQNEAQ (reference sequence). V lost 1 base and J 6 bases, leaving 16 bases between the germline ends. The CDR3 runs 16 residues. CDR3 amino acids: CASSLGQGESPNEQFF. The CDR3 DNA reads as TGTGCCAGCAGCTTAGGCCAGGGTGAATCTCCCAATGAGCAGTTCTTC.

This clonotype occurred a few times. The CDR3 DNA follows: TGCAGTGCTAGAGACCCAGCGAAATTGAAGAACAATGAGCAGTTCTTC. It is translated as CSARDPAKLKNNEQFF. The chain carries TRBV20-1 and TRBJ2-1; D uncertain. The CDR3 is 16 amino acids. Germline CDR1 reads DFQATT; CDR2 reads SNEGSKA (reference sequence). The V gene lost 0 bases and the J gene lost 5 bases, with 17 bases spanning the gap.

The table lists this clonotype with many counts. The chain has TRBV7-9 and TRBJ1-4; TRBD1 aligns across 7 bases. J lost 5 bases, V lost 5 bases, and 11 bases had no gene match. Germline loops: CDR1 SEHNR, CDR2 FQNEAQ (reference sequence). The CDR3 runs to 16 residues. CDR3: CASSPRTGSLNEKLFF. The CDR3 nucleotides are TGTGCCAGCAGCCCCCGGACAGGAAGTTTAAATGAAAAACTGTTTTTT. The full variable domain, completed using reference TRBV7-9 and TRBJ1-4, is DTGVSQNPRHKITKRGQNVTFRCDPISEHNRLYWYRQTLGQGPEFLTYFQNEAQLEKSRLLSDRFSAERPKGSFSTLEIQRTEQGDSAMYLCASSPRTGSLNEKLFFGSGTQLSVL.

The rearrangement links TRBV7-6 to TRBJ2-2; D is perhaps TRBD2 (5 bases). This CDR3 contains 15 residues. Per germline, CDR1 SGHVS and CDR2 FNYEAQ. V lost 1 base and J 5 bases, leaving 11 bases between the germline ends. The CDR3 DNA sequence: TGTGCCAGCAGCTTAGGGAGGACGATTACCGGGGAGCTGTTTTTT. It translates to CASSLGRTITGELFF.

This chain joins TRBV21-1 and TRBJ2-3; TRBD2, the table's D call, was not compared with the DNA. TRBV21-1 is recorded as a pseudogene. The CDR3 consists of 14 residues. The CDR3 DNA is TGTGCCAGCAGTGCACTAGTGGGCACAGATACGCAGTATTTT. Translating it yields CASSALVGTDTQYF.

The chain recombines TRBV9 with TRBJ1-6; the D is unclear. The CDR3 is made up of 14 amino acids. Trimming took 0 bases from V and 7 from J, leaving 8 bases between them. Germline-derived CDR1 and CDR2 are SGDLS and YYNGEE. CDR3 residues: CASSVGIGNSPLHF. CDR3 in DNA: TGTGCCAGCAGCGTAGGGATTGGAAATTCACCCCTCCACTTT.

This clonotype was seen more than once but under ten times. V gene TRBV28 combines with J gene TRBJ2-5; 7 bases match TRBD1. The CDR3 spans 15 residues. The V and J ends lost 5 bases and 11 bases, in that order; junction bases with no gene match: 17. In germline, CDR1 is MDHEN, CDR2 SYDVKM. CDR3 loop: CASSPQGTAYNEQYF. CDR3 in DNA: TGTGCCAGCAGTCCACAGGGGACCGCTTACAATGAGCAGTACTTC.

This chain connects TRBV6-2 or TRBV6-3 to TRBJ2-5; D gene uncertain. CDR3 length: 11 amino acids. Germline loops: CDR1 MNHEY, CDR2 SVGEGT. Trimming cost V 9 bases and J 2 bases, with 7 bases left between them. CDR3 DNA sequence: TGTGCCAGTGTGGGGCAAGAGACCCAGTACTTC. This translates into CASVGQETQYF.

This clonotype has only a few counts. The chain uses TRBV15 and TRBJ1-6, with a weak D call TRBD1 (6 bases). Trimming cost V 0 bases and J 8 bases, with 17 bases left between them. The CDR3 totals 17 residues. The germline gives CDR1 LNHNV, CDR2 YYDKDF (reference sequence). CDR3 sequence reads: CATSRDRLQGRDSPLHF. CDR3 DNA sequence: TGTGCCACCAGCAGAGATCGCCTACAGGGACGAGATTCACCCCTCCACTTT. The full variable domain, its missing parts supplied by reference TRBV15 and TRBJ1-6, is DAMVIQNPRYQVTQFGKPVTLSCSQTLNHNVMYWYQQKSSQAPKLLFHYYDKDFNNEADTPDNFQSRRPNTSFCFLDIRSPGLGDTAMYLCATSRDRLQGRDSPLHFGNGTRLTVT.

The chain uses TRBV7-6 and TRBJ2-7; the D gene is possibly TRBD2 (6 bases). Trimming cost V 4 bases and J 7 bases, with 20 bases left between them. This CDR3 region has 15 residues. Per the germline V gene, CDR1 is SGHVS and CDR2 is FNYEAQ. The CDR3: CASSSSGTAFNEQYF. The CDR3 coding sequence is TGTGCCAGCAGCTCCTCCGGGACTGCCTTCAATGAGCAGTACTTC.

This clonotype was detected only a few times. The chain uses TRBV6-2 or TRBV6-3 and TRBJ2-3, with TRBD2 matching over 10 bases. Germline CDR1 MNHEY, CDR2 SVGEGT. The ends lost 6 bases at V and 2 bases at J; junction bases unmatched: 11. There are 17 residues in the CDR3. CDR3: CASSRPLGLADTDTQYF. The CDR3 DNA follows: TGTGCCAGCAGCCGACCCCTCGGACTAGCGGACACAGATACGCAGTATTTT.

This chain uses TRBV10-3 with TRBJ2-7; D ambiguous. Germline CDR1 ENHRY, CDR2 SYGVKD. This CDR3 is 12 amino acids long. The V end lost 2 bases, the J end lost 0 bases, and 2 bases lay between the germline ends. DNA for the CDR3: TGTGCCATCAGTGAGGCCTCCTACGAGCAGTACTTC. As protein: CAISEASYEQYF.

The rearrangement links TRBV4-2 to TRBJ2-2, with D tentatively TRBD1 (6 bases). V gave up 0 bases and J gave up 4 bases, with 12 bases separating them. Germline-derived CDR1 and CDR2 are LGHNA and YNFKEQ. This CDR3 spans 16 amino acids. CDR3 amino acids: CASSQDVFRGTGELFF. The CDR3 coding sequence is TGTGCCAGCAGCCAAGATGTGTTCAGGGGCACCGGGGAGCTGTTTTTT.

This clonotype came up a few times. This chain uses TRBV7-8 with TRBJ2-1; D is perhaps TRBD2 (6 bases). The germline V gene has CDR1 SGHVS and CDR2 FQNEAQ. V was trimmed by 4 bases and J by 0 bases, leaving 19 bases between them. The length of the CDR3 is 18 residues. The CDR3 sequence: CASSSRRYFSGSYNEQFF. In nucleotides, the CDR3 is TGTGCCAGCAGCTCCCGGCGTTATTTTAGCGGCTCCTACAATGAGCAGTTCTTC.

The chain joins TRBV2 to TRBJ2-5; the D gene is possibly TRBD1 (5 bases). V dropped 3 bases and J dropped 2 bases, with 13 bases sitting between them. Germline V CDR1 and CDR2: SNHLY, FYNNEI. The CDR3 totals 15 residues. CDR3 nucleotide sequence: TGTGCCAGCAGTGAGGTCAGGGCTCCTCAAGAGACCCAGTACTTC. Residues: CASSEVRAPQETQYF.

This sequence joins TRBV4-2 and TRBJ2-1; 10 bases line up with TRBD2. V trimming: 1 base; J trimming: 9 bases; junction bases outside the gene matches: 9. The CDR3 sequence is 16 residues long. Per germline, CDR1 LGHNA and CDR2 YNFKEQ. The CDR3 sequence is CASSQVTASGGFEQFF. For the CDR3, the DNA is TGTGCCAGCAGCCAAGTAACGGCTAGCGGGGGTTTTGAGCAGTTCTTC.

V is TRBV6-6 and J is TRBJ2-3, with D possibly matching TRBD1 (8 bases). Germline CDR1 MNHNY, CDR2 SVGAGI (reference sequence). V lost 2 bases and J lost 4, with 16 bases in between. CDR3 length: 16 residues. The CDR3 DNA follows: TGTGCCAGCAGTTACGGACAGGGAGGGCGATCAGATACGCAGTATTTT. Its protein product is CASSYGQGGRSDTQYF.

CDR3 sequence: CASSLAGAHTQYF. In nucleotides, the CDR3 is TGTGCCAGCAGCTTAGCGGGGGCGCATACGCAGTATTTT. The chain uses TRBV7-9 and TRBJ2-3; a weak D match, TRBD1 (6 bases). V was shortened by 0 bases and J by 7 bases, with 8 bases between the two germline ends. The length of the CDR3 is 13 residues. Germline CDR1 reads SEHNR; CDR2 reads FQNEAQ (reference sequence). The variable domain in full, completed from reference TRBV7-9 and TRBJ2-3, reads DTGVSQNPRHKITKRGQNVTFRCDPISEHNRLYWYRQTLGQGPEFLTYFQNEAQLEKSRLLSDRFSAERPKGSFSTLEIQRTEQGDSAMYLCASSLAGAHTQYFGPGTRLTVL.

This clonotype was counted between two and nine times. The CDR3 reads CSVGRTGNYGYTF. For the CDR3, the DNA is TGCAGCGTTGGGAGGACAGGGAACTATGGCTACACCTTC. The chain carries TRBV29-1 and TRBJ1-2, with 8 bases matching TRBD1. Per the germline V gene, CDR1 is SQVTM and CDR2 is ANQGSEA. V gave up 4 bases and J gave up 2 bases; unmatched junction bases: 3. CDR3 size: 13 residues.

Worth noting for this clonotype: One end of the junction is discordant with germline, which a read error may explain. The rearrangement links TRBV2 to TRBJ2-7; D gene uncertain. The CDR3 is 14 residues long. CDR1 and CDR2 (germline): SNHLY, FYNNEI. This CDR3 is CAGSVGRENYEQYF. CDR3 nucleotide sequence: TGTGCCGGCAGTGTCGGCAGAGAAAACTACGAGCAGTACTTC.

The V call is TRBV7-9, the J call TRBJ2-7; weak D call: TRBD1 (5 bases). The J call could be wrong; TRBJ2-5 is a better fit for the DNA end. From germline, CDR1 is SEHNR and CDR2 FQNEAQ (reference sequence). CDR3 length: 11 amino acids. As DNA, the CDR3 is TGTGCCAGCAGCTTCCAGGGGACCCAGTACTTC. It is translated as CASSFQGTQYF.

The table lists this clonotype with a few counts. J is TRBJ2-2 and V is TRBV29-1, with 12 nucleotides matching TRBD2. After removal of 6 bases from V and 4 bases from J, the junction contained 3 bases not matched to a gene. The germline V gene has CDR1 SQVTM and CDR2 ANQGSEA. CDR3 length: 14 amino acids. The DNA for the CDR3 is TGCAGCGTCCTAGCGGGGGGGCTCACCGGGGAGCTGTTTTTT. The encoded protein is CSVLAGGLTGELFF.